These 3 T cell receptor beta chains share one sample of origin, sequenced in a study of human T cells and chemical hapten exposure. Each CDR3 protein is one row after TCRdb ran MiXCR on the RACE reads. The sample has roughly 46,000 distinct CDR3 sequences; roughly 4.1% are singletons. Time point defined: healthy volunteer bleed at 2 weeks. Sequencing started from total RNA isolated from unfractionated whole blood. The sequencing sample was made of whole blood. The receptor source for this set is a human donor in good health. Some clones in this sample may be carry-over from other donors' samples.

This clonotype has just a few counts. The chain joins TRBV28 to TRBJ1-2; D gene unclear. V was cut by 2 bases and J by 6 bases, with 13 bases left in between. This CDR3 region has 14 residues. Germline loops: CDR1 MDHEN, CDR2 SYDVKM. Written as DNA, the CDR3 is TGTGCCAGCAGTTTAGCGGGAGACTTTGATGGCTACACCTTC. Amino acids: CASSLAGDFDGYTF.

This clonotype has a count of ten or more. The chain joins TRBV2 to TRBJ1-2, with D unclear. This CDR3 spans 14 amino acids. Germline V gives CDR1 SNHLY, CDR2 FYNNEI. The V end was cut by 0 bases, the J end by 8 bases, with 13 bases between. The CDR3 spells CASSEALGRSGYTF. CDR3 in DNA: TGTGCCAGCAGTGAAGCGCTTGGACGGAGCGGCTACACCTTC.

This clonotype was counted many times. The chain is built from TRBV7-9 and TRBJ2-1; 8 nucleotides agree with TRBD1. J lost 10 bases, V lost 1 base, and 6 bases had no gene match. This CDR3 contains 14 residues. The V gene's germline CDR1 is SEHNR and CDR2 FQNEAQ (reference sequence). The CDR3 DNA follows: TGTGCCAGCAGCTTAGATCAGGGGGCGCGAGAGCAGTTCTTC. It translates to CASSLDQGAREQFF.